Below are 4 T cell receptor beta chains sequenced from a single sample in a study of blood T cell repertoires in COVID-19 (TCRdb year 2020). The library was made by the immunoSEQ multiplex PCR assay. TCRdb retrieved this table from immuneACCESS and kept in-frame rearrangements only. Not all clones are present; in checked studies, unresolved V genes account for under half, and no reason is known for the remainder. Within this sample are around 200,000 clones, with about 84% of them counted one time only. The ten biggest clones cover about 20% of the sample. The sample consisted of peripheral blood. These receptors were taken from a person aged 70 to 80 with COVID-19, enrolled during active disease.

J is TRBJ1-2 and V is TRBV27, with D maybe TRBD1 (5 bases). Germline loops: CDR1 MNHEY, CDR2 SMNVEV (reference sequence). The V end lost 3 bases, the J end lost 3 bases, and 17 bases lay between the germline ends. CDR3 size: 16 residues. The CDR3 DNA is TGTGCCAGCAGTTTCTCTCTCAGGGCATCCTACTATGGCTACACCTTC. This encodes CASSFSLRASYYGYTF.

The chain recombines TRBV6-6 with TRBJ2-1, with TRBD2 identical over 10 bases. Germline CDR1 MNHNY, CDR2 SVGAGI (reference sequence). V was pared by 8 bases and J by 9 bases, with 10 bases of the junction left unmatched. CDR3 length: 14 residues. CDR3 loop: CASGPSGGAREQFF. CDR3 sequence (DNA): TGTGCCAGCGGACCCAGCGGGGGGGCACGTGAGCAGTTCTTC.

Of note for this clone: Germline is not matched at one junction end, which may reflect a read error. This rearrangement joins TRBV5-4 to TRBJ2-7; 9 bases align to TRBD2. CDR3 size: 12 residues. In germline, CDR1 is SGHNT, CDR2 YYREEE (reference sequence). In nucleotides, the CDR3 is TGTGCCAGCAGCTTGGCCCTAGCGGGGTGTGCATTC. Translating it yields CASSLALAGCAF.

The V gene is TRBV28, the J gene TRBJ2-5; TRBD2 is a possible D gene (6 bases). This CDR3 has 17 residues. The germline CDR1 and CDR2 sequences are MDHEN and SYDVKM. V was cut by 1 base and J by 3 bases, with 18 bases left in between. The CDR3 region is CASSLSVFSGGEETQYF. CDR3 bases: TGTGCCAGCAGTTTATCAGTCTTTAGCGGAGGGGAAGAGACCCAGTACTTC.